This T cell receptor (beta chain) was identified during a study of blood T cell repertoires in COVID-19 (dated by TCRdb to about 2020). Context from the whole study: The collaborator samples originated in the United States, Italy and Spain and spanned the acute and convalescent phases of COVID-19. The samples were drawn from the first 160 participants of the ongoing ImmuneRACE study and from 1,254 subjects provided by 6 global collaborators. Subjects who had been exposed to COVID-19, were actively infected with it, or had recovered from it provided the deeply sampled blood TCRbeta repertoires that made up the dataset. The repertoires were released in a freely available public database meant as a resource for research on the immune response to SARS-CoV-2. The prospective study material was composed of cDNA or gDNA derived from T cells, B-cell-depleted T cells, or PBMCs. Where available, HLA class I and class II types were taken from metadata supplied by the sample provider and were not determined by assay-based typing. A de-identified subject ID, COVID-19 status, age in years and sex were almost always included in the sample metadata.

Concerning this clone itself: Which antigen it targets is not known. There are no base qualities to consult, and no much larger clone falls within one base.

At the junction V is shortened by 5 bases and J by 2 bases; bases outside the gene matches: 6. CDR3 length: 15 amino acids, cysteine to phenylalanine. Only CDR3 DNA is held: 45 bases, read in frame from base 1. CDR1 SGHVS and CDR2 FNYEAQ are derived from the germline V gene. Summary of the overall study and its limitations: Clinical and demographic metadata were provided uncurated, with the amount varying by source and participant.

TCRbeta CDR3 regions were amplified from genomic DNA by means of the immunoSEQ Assay, a bias-controlled multiplex PCR. Regarding the original processing steps: The number of nucleated cells in each sample was estimated by amplification of reference gene primers within the assay. To quantify the absolute abundance of each unique TCRbeta CDR3 rearrangement, sequence reads were collapsed and filtered. Productive Simpson clonality was computed per sample as the square root of Simpson's diversity index over productive rearrangements. Here the immuneACCESS table is served through TCRdb, limited to in-frame sequences with V and J called. Missing clones are a known gap in these copies; in checked studies unresolved V genes cover under half, and the rest lacks a known reason. V, J and clone size derive from that table, while D and trimming were established from the DNA sequence. For this sample the table gives approximately 70,000 clones, of which just over 90% were detected only once. The biggest ten clones account for approximately 5% of the sample.

The collaborating institutions used their own protocols to collect whole blood in K2EDTA tubes. For TCRbeta analysis, collaborators shipped samples as frozen whole blood, isolated PBMCs, or DNA extracted from either of those sample types. This TCR was sampled from a woman aged 18-29 years with acute or convalescent COVID-19. Sample: peripheral blood. The V and J genes are TRBV7-6 and TRBJ1-3, with TRBD1 matching 7 junction bases. CDR3 protein: CASSAQGQTGNTIYF. The nucleotide sequence reads TGTGCCAGCAGCGCACAGGGGCAAACTGGAAACACCATATATTTT.